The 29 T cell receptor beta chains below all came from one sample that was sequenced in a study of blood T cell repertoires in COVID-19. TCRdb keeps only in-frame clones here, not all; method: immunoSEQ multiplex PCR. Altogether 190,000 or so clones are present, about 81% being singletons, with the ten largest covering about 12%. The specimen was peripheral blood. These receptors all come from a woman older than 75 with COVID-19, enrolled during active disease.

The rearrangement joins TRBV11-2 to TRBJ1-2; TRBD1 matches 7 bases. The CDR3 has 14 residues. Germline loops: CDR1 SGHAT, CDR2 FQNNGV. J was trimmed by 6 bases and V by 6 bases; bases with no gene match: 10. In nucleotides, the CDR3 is TGTGCCAGCAGGGCGACAGGGTTGGGGCATGGCTACACCTTC. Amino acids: CASRATGLGHGYTF.

The DNA of the CDR3 is TGTGCCAGCAGTGAAGCGTCAGGGGGCAATCAGCCCCAGCATTTT. Protein sequence: CASSEASGGNQPQHF. The genes are TRBV6-1 and TRBJ1-5; D possibly corresponds to TRBD1 (6 bases). CDR3 length: 15 residues. Trimming removed 0 bases at V and 2 bases at J, with 8 bases between. Germline V gene data show CDR1 as MNHNS and CDR2 as SASEGT.

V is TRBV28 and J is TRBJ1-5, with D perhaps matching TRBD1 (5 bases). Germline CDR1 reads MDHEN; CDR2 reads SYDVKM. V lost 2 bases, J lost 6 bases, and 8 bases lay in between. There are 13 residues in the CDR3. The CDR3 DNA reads TGTGCCAGCAGTTTAACAGGCCTTCAGCCCCAGCATTTT. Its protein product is CASSLTGLQPQHF.

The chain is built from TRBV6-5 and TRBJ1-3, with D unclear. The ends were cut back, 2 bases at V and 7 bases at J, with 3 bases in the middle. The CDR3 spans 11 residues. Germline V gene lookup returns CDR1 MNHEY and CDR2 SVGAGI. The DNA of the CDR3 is TGTGCCAGCAGTTACCGTAACACCATATATTTT. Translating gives CASSYRNTIYF.

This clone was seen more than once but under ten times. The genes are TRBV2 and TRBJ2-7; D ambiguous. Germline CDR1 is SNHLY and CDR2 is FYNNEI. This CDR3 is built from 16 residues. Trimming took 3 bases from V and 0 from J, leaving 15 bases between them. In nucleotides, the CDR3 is TGTGCCAGCAGTGATTTTCAACAGCACCCCTCCTACGAGCAGTACTTC. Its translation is CASSDFQQHPSYEQYF.

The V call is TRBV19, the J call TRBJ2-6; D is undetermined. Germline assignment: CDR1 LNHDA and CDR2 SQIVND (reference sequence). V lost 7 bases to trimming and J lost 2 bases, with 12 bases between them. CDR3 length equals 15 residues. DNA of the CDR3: TGTGCCAGTATAGCCTCCGGAGCTGGGGCCAACGTCCTGACTTTC. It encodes CASIASGAGANVLTF.

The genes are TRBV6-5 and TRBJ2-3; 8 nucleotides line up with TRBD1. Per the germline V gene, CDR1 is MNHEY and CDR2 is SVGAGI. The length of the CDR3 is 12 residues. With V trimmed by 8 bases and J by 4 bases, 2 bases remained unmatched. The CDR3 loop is CASSQGADTQYF. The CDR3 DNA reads TGTGCCAGCTCACAGGGGGCAGATACGCAGTATTTT.

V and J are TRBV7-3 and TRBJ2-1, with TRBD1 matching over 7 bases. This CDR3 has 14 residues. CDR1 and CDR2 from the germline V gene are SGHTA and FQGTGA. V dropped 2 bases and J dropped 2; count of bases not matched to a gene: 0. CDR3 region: CASSLDRAYNEQFF. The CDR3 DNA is TGTGCCAGCAGCTTAGACAGGGCCTACAATGAGCAGTTCTTC. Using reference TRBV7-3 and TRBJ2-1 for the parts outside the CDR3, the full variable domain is GAGVSQTPSNKVTEKGKYVELRCDPISGHTALYWYRQSLGQGPEFLIYFQGTGAADDSGLPNDRFFAVRPEGSVSTLKIQRTERGDSAVYLCASSLDRAYNEQFFGPGTRLTVL.

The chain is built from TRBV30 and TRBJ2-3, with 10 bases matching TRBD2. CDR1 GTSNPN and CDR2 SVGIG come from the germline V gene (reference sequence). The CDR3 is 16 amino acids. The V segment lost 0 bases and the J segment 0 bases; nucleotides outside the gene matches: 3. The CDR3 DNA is TGTGCCTGGAGTGTACCTAGCGGGGGAAGCACAGATACGCAGTATTTT. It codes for CAWSVPSGGSTDTQYF.

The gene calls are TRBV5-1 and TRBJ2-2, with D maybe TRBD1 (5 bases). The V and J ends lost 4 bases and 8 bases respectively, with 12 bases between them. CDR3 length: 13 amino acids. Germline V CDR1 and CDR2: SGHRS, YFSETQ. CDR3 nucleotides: TGCGCCAGCAGCCAGCCAGGGCCTGGGGAGCTGTTTTTT. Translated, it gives CASSQPGPGELFF.

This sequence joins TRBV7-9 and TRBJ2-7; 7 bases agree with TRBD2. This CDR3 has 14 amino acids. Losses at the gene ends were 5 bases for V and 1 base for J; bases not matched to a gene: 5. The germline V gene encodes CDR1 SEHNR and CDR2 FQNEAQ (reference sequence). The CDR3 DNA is TGTGCCAGCAGCCCGACTAGCACGTCCTACGAGCAGTACTTC. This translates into CASSPTSTSYEQYF.

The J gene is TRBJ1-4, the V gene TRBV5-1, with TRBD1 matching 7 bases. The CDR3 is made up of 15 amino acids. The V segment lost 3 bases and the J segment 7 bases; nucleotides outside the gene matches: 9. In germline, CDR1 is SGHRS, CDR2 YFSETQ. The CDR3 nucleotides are TGCGCCAGCAGCTACCAGACAGGGTTGAGTGAAAAACTGTTTTTT. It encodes CASSYQTGLSEKLFF.

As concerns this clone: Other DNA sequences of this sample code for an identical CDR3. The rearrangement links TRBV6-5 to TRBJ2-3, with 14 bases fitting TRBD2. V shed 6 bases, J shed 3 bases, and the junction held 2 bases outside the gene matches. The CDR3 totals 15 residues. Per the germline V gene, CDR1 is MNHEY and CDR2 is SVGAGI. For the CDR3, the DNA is TGTGCCAGCAGGCGGACTAGCGGGAGGACAGATACGCAGTATTTT. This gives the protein CASRRTSGRTDTQYF.

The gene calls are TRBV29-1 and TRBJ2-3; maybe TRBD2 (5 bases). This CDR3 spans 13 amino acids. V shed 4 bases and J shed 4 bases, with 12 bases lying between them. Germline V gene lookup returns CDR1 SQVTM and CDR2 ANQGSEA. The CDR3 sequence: CSVVWGSADTQYF. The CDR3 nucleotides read TGCAGCGTTGTGTGGGGTAGCGCAGATACGCAGTATTTT.

The CDR3 region is CVRMRRGDRLGAFF. In nucleotides, the CDR3 is TGTGTTAGGATGCGGCGGGGGGATCGGTTAGGAGCTTTCTTT. The chain couples TRBV19 to TRBJ1-1, with D possibly matching TRBD1 (5 bases). Germline-derived CDR1 and CDR2 are LNHDA and SQIVND (reference sequence). CDR3 length equals 14 residues.

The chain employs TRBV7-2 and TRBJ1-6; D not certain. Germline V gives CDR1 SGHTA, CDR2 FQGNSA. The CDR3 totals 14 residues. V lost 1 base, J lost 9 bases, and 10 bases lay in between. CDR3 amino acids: CASSLGTVGSPLHF. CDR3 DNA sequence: TGTGCCAGCAGCTTAGGGACTGTGGGTTCACCCCTCCACTTT.

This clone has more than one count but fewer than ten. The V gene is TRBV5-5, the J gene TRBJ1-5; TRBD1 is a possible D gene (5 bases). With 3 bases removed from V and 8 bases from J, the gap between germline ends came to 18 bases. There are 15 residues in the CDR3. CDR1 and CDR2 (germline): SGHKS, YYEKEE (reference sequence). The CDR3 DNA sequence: TGTGCCAGCAGCTCCCTCGGGGGGTGGTTTGAGCCCCAGCATTTT. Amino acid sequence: CASSSLGGWFEPQHF.

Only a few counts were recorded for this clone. CDR3 residues: CAISEPGQGKGYNEQFF. The CDR3 DNA follows: TGTGCCATCAGTGAGCCAGGACAGGGCAAGGGGTACAATGAGCAGTTCTTC. This chain uses TRBV10-3 with TRBJ2-1; 8 nucleotides agree with TRBD1. J gave up 4 bases and V 2 bases, and 10 bases lay outside the gene matches. Per the germline V gene, CDR1 is ENHRY and CDR2 is SYGVKD. The CDR3 is made up of 17 amino acids.

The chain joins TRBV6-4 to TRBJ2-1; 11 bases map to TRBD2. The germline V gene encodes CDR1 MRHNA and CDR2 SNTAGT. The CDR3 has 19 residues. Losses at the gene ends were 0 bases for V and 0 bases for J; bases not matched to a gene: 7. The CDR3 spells CASSDSGLAGGGSYNEQFF. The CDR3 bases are TGTGCCAGCAGTGACTCTGGGCTAGCGGGGGGCGGCTCCTACAATGAGCAGTTCTTC.

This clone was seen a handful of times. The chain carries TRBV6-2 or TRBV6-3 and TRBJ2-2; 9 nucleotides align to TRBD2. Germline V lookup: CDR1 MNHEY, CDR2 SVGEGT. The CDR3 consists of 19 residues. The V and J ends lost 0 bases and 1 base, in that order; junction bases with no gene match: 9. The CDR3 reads CASSYSRIRAGGNTGELFF. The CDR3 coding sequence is TGTGCCAGCAGTTACTCGAGAATTAGAGCGGGGGGGAACACCGGGGAGCTGTTTTTT.

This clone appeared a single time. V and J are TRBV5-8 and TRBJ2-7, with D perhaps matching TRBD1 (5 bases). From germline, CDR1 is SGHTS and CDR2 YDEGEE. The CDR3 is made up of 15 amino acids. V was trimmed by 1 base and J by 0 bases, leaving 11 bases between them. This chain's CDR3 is CASSLRTGLSYEQYF. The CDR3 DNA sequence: TGTGCCAGCAGCTTGCGTACAGGCCTCTCCTACGAGCAGTACTTC.

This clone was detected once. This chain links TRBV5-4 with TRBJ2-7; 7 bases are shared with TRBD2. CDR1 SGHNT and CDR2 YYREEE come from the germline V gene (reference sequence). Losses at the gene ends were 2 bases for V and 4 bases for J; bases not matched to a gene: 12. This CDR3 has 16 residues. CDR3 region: CASSFLGGGAQYEQYF. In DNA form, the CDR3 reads TGTGCCAGCAGCTTTCTGGGGGGAGGGGCCCAATACGAGCAGTACTTC.

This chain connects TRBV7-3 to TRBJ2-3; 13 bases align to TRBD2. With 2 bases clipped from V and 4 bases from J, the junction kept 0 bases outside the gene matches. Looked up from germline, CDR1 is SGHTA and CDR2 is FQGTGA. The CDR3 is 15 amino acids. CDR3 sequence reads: CASSLGLAGADTQYF. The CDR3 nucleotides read TGTGCCAGCAGCTTAGGACTAGCGGGGGCAGATACGCAGTATTTT.

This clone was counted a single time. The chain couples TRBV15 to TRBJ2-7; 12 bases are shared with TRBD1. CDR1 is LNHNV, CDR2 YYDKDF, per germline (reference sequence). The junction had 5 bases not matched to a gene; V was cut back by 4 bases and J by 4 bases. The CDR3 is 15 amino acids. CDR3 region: CATSTRDRGLYEQYF. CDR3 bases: TGTGCCACCAGCACCCGGGACAGGGGGCTATACGAGCAGTACTTC.

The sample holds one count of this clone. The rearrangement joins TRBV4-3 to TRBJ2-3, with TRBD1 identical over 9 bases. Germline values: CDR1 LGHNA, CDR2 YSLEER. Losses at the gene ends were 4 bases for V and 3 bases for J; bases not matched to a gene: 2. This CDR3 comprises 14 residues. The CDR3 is CASSPDRGTDTQYF. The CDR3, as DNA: TGCGCCAGCAGCCCGGACAGGGGAACAGATACGCAGTATTTT.

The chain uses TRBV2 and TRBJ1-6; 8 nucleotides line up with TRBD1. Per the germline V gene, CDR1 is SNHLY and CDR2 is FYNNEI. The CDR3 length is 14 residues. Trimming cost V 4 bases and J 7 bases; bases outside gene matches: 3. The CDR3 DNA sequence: TGTGCCAGCAGTGGCCAGGGGGCGAATTCACCCCTCCACTTT. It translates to CASSGQGANSPLHF.

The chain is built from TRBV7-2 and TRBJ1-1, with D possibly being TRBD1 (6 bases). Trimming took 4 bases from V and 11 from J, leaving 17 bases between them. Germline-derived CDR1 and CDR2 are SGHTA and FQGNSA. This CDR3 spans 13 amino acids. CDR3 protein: CASSSETGRRAFF. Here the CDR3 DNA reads TGTGCCAGCAGCTCCGAGACAGGCCGACGGGCTTTCTTT.

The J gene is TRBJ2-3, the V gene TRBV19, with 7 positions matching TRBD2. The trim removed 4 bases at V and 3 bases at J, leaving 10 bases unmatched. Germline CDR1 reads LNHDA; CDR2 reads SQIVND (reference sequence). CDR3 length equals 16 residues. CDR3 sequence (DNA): TGTGCCAGTAGTACCCCCCAGCGGGGAGTTACAGATACGCAGTATTTT. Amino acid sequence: CASSTPQRGVTDTQYF.

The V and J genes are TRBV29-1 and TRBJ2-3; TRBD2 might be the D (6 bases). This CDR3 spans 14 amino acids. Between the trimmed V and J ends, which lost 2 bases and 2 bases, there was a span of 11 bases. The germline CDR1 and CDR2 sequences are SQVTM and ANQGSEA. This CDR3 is CSVELGLNTDTQYF. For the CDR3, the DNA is TGCAGCGTTGAATTGGGACTTAACACAGATACGCAGTATTTT.